The entry below gives a single T cell receptor (beta chain) sequence along with its context. The data belong to a study of identical twins' blood T cells. J lost 0 bases, V lost 8 bases, and 8 bases had no gene match. This CDR3 is built from 15 residues. Germline V gene lookup returns CDR1 SNHLY and CDR2 FYNNEI. A previously described protocol, modified, built RNA-based TCR cDNA libraries. TCRdb ran MiXCR on the 5' RACE reads and lists one entry per CDR3 protein. Of roughly 380,000 distinct CDR3 sequences in the sample, over 25% were seen once. J is TRBJ1-1 and V is TRBV2; 8 bases match TRBD1. The source material was PBMCs. This clonotype originated in a woman aged 18 to 50 in good health. CDR3: CASGQGARLNTEAFF. CDR3 DNA: TGTGCCAGCGGGCAGGGGGCGCGTCTGAACACTGAAGCTTTCTTT.